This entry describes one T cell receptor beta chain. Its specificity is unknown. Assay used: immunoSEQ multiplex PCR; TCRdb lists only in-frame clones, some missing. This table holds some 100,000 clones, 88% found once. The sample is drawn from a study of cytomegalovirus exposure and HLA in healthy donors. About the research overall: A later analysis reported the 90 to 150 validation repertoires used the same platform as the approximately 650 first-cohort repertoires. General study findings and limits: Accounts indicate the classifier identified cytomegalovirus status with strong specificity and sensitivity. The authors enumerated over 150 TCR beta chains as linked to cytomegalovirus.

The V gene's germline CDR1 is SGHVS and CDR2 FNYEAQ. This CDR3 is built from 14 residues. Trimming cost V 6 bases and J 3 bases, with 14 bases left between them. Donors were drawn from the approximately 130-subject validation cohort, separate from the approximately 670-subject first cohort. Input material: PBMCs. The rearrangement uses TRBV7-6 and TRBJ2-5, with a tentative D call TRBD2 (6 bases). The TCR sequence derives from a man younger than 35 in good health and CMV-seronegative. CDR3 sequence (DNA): TGTGCCAGCAGAAACGCGGGCGGGAAAGAGACCCAGTACTTC. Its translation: CASRNAGGKETQYF.